These 11 T cell receptor beta chains were sequenced from one sample in a study of high-grade serous ovarian cancer treatment subgroups. Clones were sequenced by immunoSEQ multiplex PCR, and TCRdb holds only the in-frame ones, with some missing. The sample lists roughly 20,000 clones, 75% occurring once. Tumor samples were obtained before definitive surgery or chemotherapy. Source material: tumor tissue. Receptor source: a human donor with high-grade serous ovarian cancer.

The chain links TRBV5-6 to TRBJ1-3; tentatively, D is TRBD1 (6 bases). The CDR3 runs 15 residues. V was cut by 5 bases and J by 6 bases, with 18 bases left in between. Per germline, CDR1 SGHDT and CDR2 YYEEEE. The CDR3 region is CASSLRQAGENTIYF. The CDR3 coding sequence is TGTGCCAGCAGTCTCCGACAGGCGGGCGAAAACACCATATATTTT.

This chain links TRBV5-4 with TRBJ1-2, with TRBD1 identical over 9 bases. The V and J ends lost 2 bases and 8 bases, in that order; junction bases with no gene match: 4. Germline loops: CDR1 SGHNT, CDR2 YYREEE (reference sequence). The CDR3 is 13 residues long. The CDR3 bases are TGTGCCAGCAGCTTACAGGGGGCGCGGGGCTACACCTTC. The encoded protein is CASSLQGARGYTF.

The gene calls are TRBV5-6 and TRBJ2-5; 7 bases map to TRBD2. The end of the DNA aligns better with TRBJ2-7, so the J call may be wrong. The CDR3 has 14 residues. Per the germline V gene, CDR1 is SGHDT and CDR2 is YYEEEE. CDR3 loop: CASSHWGGINEQYF. As DNA, the CDR3 is TGTGCCAGCAGCCATTGGGGGGGAATAAACGAGCAGTACTTC.

V is TRBV19 and J is TRBJ2-5, with D unresolved. Germline values: CDR1 LNHDA, CDR2 SQIVND (reference sequence). Between the trimmed V and J ends, which lost 3 bases and 4 bases, there was a span of 12 bases. The CDR3 consists of 14 residues. CDR3 nucleotide sequence: TGTGCCAGTAGTATCTCCGGTAGAGGAGAGACCCAGTACTTC. Protein product: CASSISGRGETQYF.

This sequence joins TRBV5-1 and TRBJ1-1, with D unclear. Germline CDR1 reads SGHRS; CDR2 reads YFSETQ. The CDR3 consists of 17 residues. V lost 2 bases and J 0 bases, leaving 17 bases between the germline ends. CDR3: CASSLGPHAGLNTEAFF. CDR3 in DNA: TGCGCCAGCAGCTTAGGTCCTCACGCGGGCTTGAACACTGAAGCTTTCTTT.

Comments on this clone: Relative to the germline gene, one junction end is altered; a read error may explain this. J is TRBJ2-3 and V is TRBV7-2, with 7 bases that match TRBD1. The CDR3 runs 13 residues. The germline gives CDR1 SGHTA, CDR2 FQGNSA. This chain's CDR3 is CASSSSGTDRQYF. Written as DNA, the CDR3 is TGTGCCAGCAGCTCCTCCGGGACAGATAGGCAGTATTTT.

The chain uses TRBV27 and TRBJ1-3, with D unresolved. Germline V gives CDR1 MNHEY, CDR2 SMNVEV (reference sequence). The ends were cut back, 3 bases at V and 2 bases at J, with 11 bases in the middle. The CDR3 consists of 15 residues. The CDR3, as DNA: TGTGCCAGCAGTTTGGCCGGAGGTGCTGGAAACACCATATATTTT. It translates to CASSLAGGAGNTIYF.

The rearrangement links TRBV7-2 to TRBJ2-1, with D possibly being TRBD1 or TRBD2 (6 bases each). V dropped 3 bases and J dropped 15 bases, with 15 bases sitting between them. Germline V CDR1 and CDR2: SGHTA, FQGNSA. This CDR3 region has 12 residues. The chain's CDR3 is CASSFDGGGGFF. Written as DNA, the CDR3 is TGTGCCAGCAGCTTTGACGGAGGAGGGGGGTTCTTC.

The chain carries TRBV5-5 and TRBJ2-3; D perhaps matches TRBD2 (6 bases). V was shortened by 4 bases and J by 5 bases, with 14 bases between the two germline ends. This CDR3 region has 14 residues. Germline V gene data show CDR1 as SGHKS and CDR2 as YYEKEE (reference sequence). This CDR3 is CASSPGGVRDTQYF. The CDR3 region has the DNA TGTGCCAGCAGCCCTGGAGGGGTGCGAGATACGCAGTATTTT.

The DNA for the CDR3 is TGTGCCAGCAGCTTCCTCAACAGGGGATACGAGCAGTACTTC. Protein: CASSFLNRGYEQYF. This chain joins TRBV5-6 and TRBJ2-7, with TRBD1 identical over 7 bases. Trimming removed 2 bases from V and 4 bases from J; junction bases left unmatched: 6. This CDR3 is built from 14 residues. Germline lookup yields CDR1 SGHDT and CDR2 YYEEEE.

This clone was seen a handful of times. The chain employs TRBV7-6 and TRBJ1-1; 7 positions agree with TRBD1. The CDR3 loop spans 13 amino acids. Germline CDR1 is SGHVS and CDR2 is FNYEAQ. Trimming removed 1 base from V and 8 bases from J; junction bases left unmatched: 4. The CDR3 DNA is TGTGCCAGCAGCTTAGAACAGGGGACGGAAGCTTTCTTT. It codes for CASSLEQGTEAFF.